The 27 T cell receptor beta chains in this list originate from one sample, sequenced in a study of PD-L1 blockade in urothelial cancer (dated by TCRdb to 2016 to 2017). Library construction relied on the immunoSEQ multiplex PCR assay. TCRdb retrieved this table from immuneACCESS and kept in-frame rearrangements only. Not all clones are present; in checked studies, unresolved V genes account for under half, and no reason is known for the remainder. The sample includes 20,000 to 25,000 clones, with nearly 90% observed a single time. The ten largest clones represent 16% of the sample. This material consisted of PBMCs, taken around atezolizumab (anti-PD-L1) treatment. These receptor sequences come from a woman in her fifties or sixties with urothelial cancer.

The chain combines TRBV5-6 with TRBJ2-5; maybe TRBD2 (5 bases). CDR1 SGHDT and CDR2 YYEEEE come from the germline V gene. The length of the CDR3 is 15 residues. V shed 0 bases and J shed 5 bases, with 14 bases lying between them. The CDR3 loop is CASSLEGRDRETQYF. CDR3 DNA: TGTGCCAGCAGCTTGGAAGGTCGGGATAGGGAGACCCAGTACTTC.

The chain links TRBV9 to TRBJ2-7; 12 nucleotides line up with TRBD2. There are 15 residues in the CDR3. With V trimmed by 4 bases and J by 1 base, 3 bases remained unmatched. In germline, CDR1 is SGDLS, CDR2 YYNGEE. The DNA of the CDR3 is TGTGCCAGCAGCACCCTAGCGGGAGGGTCCTACGAGCAGTACTTC. Its translation is CASSTLAGGSYEQYF.

The chain combines TRBV7-9 with TRBJ2-1; 7 bases agree with TRBD1. Per the germline V gene, CDR1 is SEHNR and CDR2 is FQNEAQ (reference sequence). The CDR3 runs 16 residues. Trimming at V came to 6 bases and at J to 5 bases, leaving 13 bases not matched to a gene. The DNA for the CDR3 is TGTGCCAGCAGATTGACTGAGGGGGCGCCGAACAATGAGCAGTTCTTC. This codes for CASRLTEGAPNNEQFF.

J is TRBJ1-1 and V is TRBV7-9; a possible D gene is TRBD1 (6 bases). CDR1 and CDR2 (germline): SEHNR, FQNEAQ (reference sequence). The CDR3 sequence is 15 residues long. V lost 0 bases, J lost 5 bases, and 13 bases lay in between. Here the CDR3 DNA reads TGTGCCAGCAGCTTAGCGCAGGGGCTAAGGACTGAAGCTTTCTTT. Protein: CASSLAQGLRTEAFF. The full variable domain, with the rest looked up from reference TRBV7-9 and TRBJ1-1, is DTGVSQNPRHKITKRGQNVTFRCDPISEHNRLYWYRQTLGQGPEFLTYFQNEAQLEKSRLLSDRFSAERPKGSFSTLEIQRTEQGDSAMYLCASSLAQGLRTEAFFGQGTRLTVV.

The chain combines TRBV19 with TRBJ2-3; 7 bases map to TRBD2. Germline V gene sequence: CDR1 LNHDA, CDR2 SQIVND (reference sequence). The J segment lost 1 base and the V segment lost 6 bases, leaving 4 bases of the junction unmatched. The CDR3 totals 14 residues. This CDR3 reads CASRERGRTDTQYF. CDR3 coding DNA: TGTGCCAGTAGGGAGCGGGGCCGCACAGATACGCAGTATTTT.

The chain has TRBV5-6 and TRBJ2-5, with D possibly matching TRBD2 (6 bases). Trimming shortened V by 1 base and J by 4 bases, and 23 bases separated the two germline ends. The CDR3 loop spans 18 amino acids. CDR1 and CDR2 from the germline V gene are SGHDT and YYEEEE. The DNA of the CDR3 is TGTGCCAGCAGCTTGATTGTGGAGGGTAATTCGTTTAGAGAGACCCAGTACTTC. Translation: CASSLIVEGNSFRETQYF.

This clone appeared a single time. This chain links TRBV4-1 with TRBJ2-7; D gene uncertain. This CDR3 contains 16 residues. The V and J ends lost 2 bases and 0 bases respectively, with 14 bases between them. Per the germline V gene, CDR1 is MGHRA and CDR2 is YSYEKL. The CDR3 here is CASSQLMQALSYEQYF. The CDR3 coding sequence is TGCGCCAGCAGCCAACTAATGCAGGCGCTCTCCTACGAGCAGTACTTC.

The genes are TRBV21-1 and TRBJ2-7; TRBD2 was called by the table and not checked on the DNA. TRBV21-1 is assigned pseudogene status. The CDR3 sequence is 15 residues long. The CDR3, as DNA: TGTGCCAGCAGGCGACTAGCGGGGGTATCCTACGAGCAGTACTTC. Protein: CASRRLAGVSYEQYF.

The V and J genes are TRBV9 and TRBJ2-2; 9 nucleotides align to TRBD2. The CDR3 length is 17 residues. V was clipped by 2 bases and J by 4 bases; unmatched bases: 9. The germline CDR1 and CDR2 sequences are SGDLS and YYNGEE. The CDR3 loop reads CASSVNSGSFFTGELFF. The CDR3 coding sequence is TGTGCCAGCAGCGTTAATAGCGGGAGTTTTTTCACCGGGGAGCTGTTTTTT.

The chain has TRBV11-2 and TRBJ2-3; D might be TRBD2 (5 bases). Germline CDR1 is SGHAT and CDR2 is FQNNGV. V was clipped by 7 bases and J by 0 bases, with 8 bases between them. This CDR3 has 13 amino acids. CDR3 loop: CASKSGSTDTQYF. CDR3 DNA sequence: TGTGCCAGCAAAAGCGGTAGCACAGATACGCAGTATTTT.

The chain uses TRBV6-1 and TRBJ2-7; no clear D gene. CDR1 MNHNS and CDR2 SASEGT come from the germline V gene. V lost 3 bases to trimming and J lost 2 bases, with 8 bases between them. This CDR3 contains 13 residues. The chain's CDR3 is CASSDGRTYEQYF. CDR3 DNA sequence: TGTGCCAGCAGTGATGGCAGAACCTACGAGCAGTACTTC.

The rearrangement links TRBV6-5 to TRBJ2-7, with TRBD2 matching 13 bases. Looked up from germline, CDR1 is MNHEY and CDR2 is SVGAGI. After removal of 2 bases from V and 4 bases from J, the junction contained 5 bases not matched to a gene. The length of the CDR3 is 16 residues. CDR3 nucleotide sequence: TGTGCCAGCAGTTACCCCCTGACTAGCGGGAGGTACGAGCAGTACTTC. Translated, it gives CASSYPLTSGRYEQYF.

The rearrangement uses TRBV7-2 and TRBJ2-3; 10 bases are shared with TRBD2. The trim removed 2 bases at V and 2 bases at J, leaving 10 bases unmatched. From germline, CDR1 is SGHTA and CDR2 FQGNSA. The CDR3 totals 18 residues. The CDR3 is CASSLRLAGARFTDTQYF. Here the CDR3 DNA reads TGTGCCAGCAGCTTACGGCTAGCGGGAGCTCGATTCACAGATACGCAGTATTTT. Filled out from reference TRBV7-2 and TRBJ2-3, the complete variable domain reads GAGVSQSPSNKVTEKGKDVELRCDPISGHTALYWYRQSLGQGLEFLIYFQGNSAPDKSGLPSDRFSAERTGGSVSTLTIQRTQQEDSAVYLCASSLRLAGARFTDTQYFGPGTRLTVL.

The chain has TRBV5-4 and TRBJ2-7, with unresolved D. Trimming cost V 0 bases and J 2 bases, with 9 bases left between them. The CDR3 has 14 amino acids. The V gene's germline CDR1 is SGHNT and CDR2 YYREEE (reference sequence). This CDR3 is CASSLDPGPYEQYF. As DNA, the CDR3 is TGTGCCAGCAGCTTGGACCCGGGTCCCTACGAGCAGTACTTC.

This sequence joins TRBV27 and TRBJ2-6; D gene ambiguous. Germline CDR1 and CDR2: MNHEY and SMNVEV (reference sequence). The length of the CDR3 is 19 residues. V was clipped by 4 bases and J by 1 base, with 20 bases between them. The CDR3 nucleotides read TGTGCCAGCAGTTCCTCGAGCCTGCGGAGAAGTTCTGGGGCCAACGTCCTGACTTTC. Its translation: CASSSSSLRRSSGANVLTF.

The CDR3 is CASSQSQLAGATYEQYF. The CDR3 coding sequence is TGTGCCAGCAGCCAATCCCAACTAGCGGGAGCTACCTACGAGCAGTACTTC. J is TRBJ2-7 and V is TRBV11-2, with TRBD2 identical over 11 bases. The CDR3 contains 17 residues. Germline CDR1 SGHAT, CDR2 FQNNGV. The V and J ends lost 5 bases and 2 bases, in that order; junction bases with no gene match: 11.

This clone is classed as medium-sized (0.01 to 0.1%). The chain combines TRBV19 with TRBJ2-3, with D possibly matching TRBD1 (5 bases). CDR3 length: 14 amino acids. The V gene lost 3 bases and the J gene lost 0 bases, with 7 bases spanning the gap. Germline lookup yields CDR1 LNHDA and CDR2 SQIVND (reference sequence). CDR3 bases: TGTGCCAGTAGTATCCAGGGAAGCACAGATACGCAGTATTTT. This sequence encodes CASSIQGSTDTQYF.

This clone was recorded only once. The chain carries TRBV19 and TRBJ2-3; D might be TRBD2 (6 bases). The ends were cut back, 6 bases at V and 0 bases at J, with 19 bases in the middle. The CDR3 runs to 17 residues. Germline V gene lookup returns CDR1 LNHDA and CDR2 SQIVND (reference sequence). CDR3: CASRVGRREYSTDTQYF. CDR3 nucleotide sequence: TGTGCCAGTAGGGTAGGGAGGAGGGAATATAGCACAGATACGCAGTATTTT.

The V and J genes are TRBV28 and TRBJ1-1; 7 nucleotides line up with TRBD1. Germline CDR1 reads MDHEN; CDR2 reads SYDVKM. The junction had 7 bases not matched to a gene; V was cut back by 5 bases and J by 1 base. The CDR3 is 15 amino acids. CDR3 sequence reads: CASSHPTGPNTEAFF. For the CDR3, the DNA is TGTGCCAGCAGTCACCCGACAGGGCCGAACACTGAAGCTTTCTTT.

This clone was detected a few times. This chain joins TRBV28 and TRBJ2-2, with 8 bases identical to TRBD2. V was clipped by 1 base and J by 7 bases; unmatched bases: 5. Germline V gives CDR1 MDHEN, CDR2 SYDVKM. The CDR3 is 15 residues long. The CDR3 region has the DNA TGTGCCAGCAGTTTATCGGGACTAGGTATCGGGGAGCTGTTTTTT. Translation gives CASSLSGLGIGELFF.

The rearrangement uses TRBV5-1 and TRBJ2-1, with 12 bases aligning to TRBD2. After removal of 5 bases from V and 10 bases from J, the junction contained 7 bases not matched to a gene. CDR3 length equals 14 residues. Germline-derived CDR1 and CDR2 are SGHRS and YFSETQ. CDR3 nucleotide sequence: TGCGCCAGCAGAACTCTAGCGGGAGGGGACGAGCAGTTCTTC. As protein: CASRTLAGGDEQFF.

This clone is a singleton in its sample. The rearrangement uses TRBV7-9 and TRBJ1-5; 8 bases are a match to TRBD1. CDR1 and CDR2 (germline): SEHNR, FQNEAQ (reference sequence). Trimming cost V 3 bases and J 5 bases; bases outside gene matches: 3. There are 14 residues in the CDR3. CDR3 in amino acids: CASSLGQAHQPQHF. The CDR3 nucleotides are TGTGCCAGCAGCTTGGGACAGGCCCATCAGCCCCAGCATTTT. Full variable domain (remainder filled in from reference TRBV7-9 and TRBJ1-5): DTGVSQNPRHKITKRGQNVTFRCDPISEHNRLYWYRQTLGQGPEFLTYFQNEAQLEKSRLLSDRFSAERPKGSFSTLEIQRTEQGDSAMYLCASSLGQAHQPQHFGDGTRLSIL.

The gene calls are TRBV7-6 and TRBJ2-2; 7 bases line up with TRBD1. Germline V gene sequence: CDR1 SGHVS, CDR2 FNYEAQ. The V segment lost 5 bases and the J segment 2 bases; nucleotides outside the gene matches: 5. This CDR3 comprises 15 residues. The CDR3, as DNA: TGTGCCAGCAGCAAGAGACAGGGTAACACCGGGGAGCTGTTTTTT. Protein: CASSKRQGNTGELFF.

This clone was counted only a few times. The V call is TRBV19, the J call TRBJ1-5; tentatively, D is TRBD1 (5 bases). Germline values: CDR1 LNHDA, CDR2 SQIVND (reference sequence). The V end lost 8 bases, the J end lost 6 bases, and 14 bases lay between the germline ends. The CDR3 is made up of 13 amino acids. The CDR3 region is CASSRVSIQPQHF. In DNA, the CDR3 is TGTGCCAGTTCCAGGGTTAGTATTCAGCCCCAGCATTTT.

For this clone: A junction boundary mismatches the germline segment, possibly from a read error. The chain uses TRBV7-2 and TRBJ2-3; 11 bases are a match to TRBD2. Germline V gene sequence: CDR1 SGHTA, CDR2 FQGNSA. This CDR3 contains 15 residues. Here the CDR3 reads CASSLAGGPTDTQYF. DNA for the CDR3: TGTGCCAGCAGCCTAGCGGGGGGACCCACAGATACGCAGTATTTT.

The sample holds one count of this clone. The chain links TRBV28 to TRBJ2-1, with 9 nucleotides matching TRBD1. Losses at the gene ends were 2 bases for V and 1 base for J; bases not matched to a gene: 0. The germline V gene encodes CDR1 MDHEN and CDR2 SYDVKM. This CDR3 is built from 15 residues. CDR3 sequence (DNA): TGTGCCAGCAGTTTAGGACAGGGGTCCTACAATGAGCAGTTCTTC. Residues: CASSLGQGSYNEQFF. Complete variable domain (other parts from reference TRBV28 and TRBJ2-1): DVKVTQSSRYLVKRTGEKVFLECVQDMDHENMFWYRQDPGLGLRLIYFSYDVKMKEKGDIPEGYSVSREKKERFSLILESASTNQTSMYLCASSLGQGSYNEQFFGPGTRLTVL.

As to this clone: This sample also contains other DNA sequences that code for the same CDR3. Here the CDR3 DNA reads TGCGCCAGCAGCCAAGGGGCAGGGAATTATTTGCGTGGCTACACCTTC. Protein product: CASSQGAGNYLRGYTF. The chain links TRBV4-3 to TRBJ1-2, with D maybe TRBD1 (5 bases). The CDR3 loop spans 16 amino acids. Trimming stripped 1 base from V and 7 bases from J, with 19 bases between. CDR1 and CDR2 from the germline V gene are LGHNA and YSLEER.